Each of the 4 T cell receptor beta chains below was sequenced from the same sample in a study of T cells in Graves' hyperthyroidism and ophthalmopathy. Researchers took RNA transcripts and amplified the TCR beta CDR3 regions from them. First-round RT-PCR with HTBI primers amplified the TCR CDR3 region. Each CDR3 protein gets one entry after TCRdb re-called the multiplex PCR reads with MiXCR. The sample gives hundreds of thousands of distinct CDR3 sequences, approximately 40% of which show up once; about 9% is in the top ten. The sequencing sample was made of blood. These receptors were obtained from a man aged 18 to 29 with Graves' hyperthyroidism.

CDR3 amino acids: CASSLDRVSEQYF. The DNA of the CDR3 is TGTGCCAGCAGCCTGGACAGGGTAAGCGAGCAGTACTTC. This chain joins TRBV9 and TRBJ2-7, with 8 bases aligning to TRBD1. The CDR3 consists of 13 residues. J was trimmed by 6 bases and V by 4 bases; bases with no gene match: 6. The germline CDR1 and CDR2 sequences are SGDLS and YYNGEE.

Comment on this clonotype: This CDR3 fails to terminate in the conserved phenylalanine or tryptophan, so it likely reflects a read error. For the CDR3, the DNA is TGTGCCAGCAGCCAATCCGGGACGGCGAGCTCCTACGAGCAGTACCTC. Its translation is CASSQSGTASSYEQYL. The V call is TRBV2, the J call TRBJ2-7; either TRBD1 or TRBD2 may supply D (5 bases each). The CDR3 covers 16 residues. CDR1 SNHLY and CDR2 FYNNEI come from the germline V gene. Trimming took 6 bases from V and 0 from J, leaving 18 bases between them.

This chain links TRBV2 with TRBJ1-6; TRBD1 might be the D (6 bases). CDR3 length: 16 residues. Germline V CDR1 and CDR2: SNHLY, FYNNEI. Trimming took 5 bases from V and 6 from J, leaving 17 bases between them. CDR3 sequence reads: CASSLRQELPNSPLHF. The CDR3 nucleotides read TGTGCCAGCAGTCTCCGACAGGAATTACCTAATTCACCCCTCCACTTT.

This clonotype is a singleton in its sample. A much larger clone differs from this one at a single base, so this may be a read error. The chain has TRBV5-1 and TRBJ2-7; no clear D. Germline CDR1 is SGHRS and CDR2 is YFSETQ. This CDR3 region has 13 residues. The chain's CDR3 is CASRKGSTYEQCF. CDR3 DNA: TGCGCCAGCAGAAAGGGCTCCACCTACGAGCAGTGCTTC.